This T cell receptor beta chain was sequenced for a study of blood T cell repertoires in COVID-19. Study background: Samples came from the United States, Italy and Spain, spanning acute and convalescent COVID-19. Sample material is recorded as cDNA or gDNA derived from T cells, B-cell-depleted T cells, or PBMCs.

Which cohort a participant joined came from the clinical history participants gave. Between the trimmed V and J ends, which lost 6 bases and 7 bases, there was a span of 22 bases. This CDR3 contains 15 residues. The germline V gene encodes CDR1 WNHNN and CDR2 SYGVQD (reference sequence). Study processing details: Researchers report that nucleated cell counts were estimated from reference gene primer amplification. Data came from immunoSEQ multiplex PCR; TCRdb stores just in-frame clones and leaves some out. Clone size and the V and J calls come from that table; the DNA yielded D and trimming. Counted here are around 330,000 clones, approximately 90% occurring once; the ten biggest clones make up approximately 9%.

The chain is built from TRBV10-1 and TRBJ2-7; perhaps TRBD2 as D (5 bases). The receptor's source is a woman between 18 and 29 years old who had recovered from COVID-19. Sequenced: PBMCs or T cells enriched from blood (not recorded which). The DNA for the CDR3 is TGCGCCAGCAGGCCAAGTTCGGGATCAATCATGGAGCAGTACTTC. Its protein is CASRPSSGSIMEQYF.